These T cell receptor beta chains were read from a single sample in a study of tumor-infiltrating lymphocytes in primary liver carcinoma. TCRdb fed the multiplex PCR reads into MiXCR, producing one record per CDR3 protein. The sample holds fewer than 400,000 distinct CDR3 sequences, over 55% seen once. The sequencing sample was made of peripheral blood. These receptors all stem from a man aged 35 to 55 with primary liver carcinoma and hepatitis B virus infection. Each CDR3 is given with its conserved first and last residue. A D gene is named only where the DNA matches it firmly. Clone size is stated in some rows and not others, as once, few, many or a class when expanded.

CASSLNRAGNEQFF | TGTGCCAGCAGCTTAAACAGGGCGGGGAATGAGCAGTTCTTC | TRBJ2-1 | NA | TRBV11-2 | many
CASSSLSGSTDTQYF | TGTGCCAGCAGCTCCCTAAGCGGAAGCACGGATACGCAGTATTTT | TRBJ2-3 | NA | TRBV7-2 | NA
CASSQREGLLF | TGTGCCAGCAGTCAGCGGGAGGGCCTGTTATTC | TRBJ2-1 | TRBD2 | TRBV6-5 | NA
CTISRDRGSYNEQFF | TGTACCATCAGCAGAGACAGGGGGAGTTACAATGAGCAGTTCTTC | TRBJ2-1 | TRBD1 | TRBV11-2 | NA
CASSQLRGDEQYF | TGCGCCAGCAGCCAATTGCGAGGTGACGAGCAGTACTTC | TRBJ2-7 | NA | TRBV4-1 | few
CSFGGAVGNQPQHF | TGCAGCTTTGGCGGGGCGGTGGGCAATCAGCCCCAGCACTTT | TRBJ1-5 | NA | TRBV29-1 | NA
CASSLRADLLYDGQFF | TGTGCCAGCAGCTTAAGGGCGGATCTCCTCTACGATGGGCAGTTCTTC | TRBJ2-1 | NA | TRBV11-3 | NA
CASSEMGNTEAFF | TGTGCCAGCAGTGAAATGGGGAACACTGAAGCTTTCTTT | TRBJ1-1 | NA | TRBV6-1 | many
CASSLLAGGNQPQHF | TGTGCCAGCAGCTTATTGGCAGGGGGAAATCAGCCCCAGCATTTT | TRBJ1-5 | TRBD1 | TRBV11-2 | NA
CAISQAGGKNIQYF | TGTGCCATCAGTCAGGCGGGAGGAAAAAACATTCAGTACTTC | TRBJ2-4 | TRBD2 | TRBV10-3 | few
CASKDLSNYGYTF | TGTGCCAGCAAAGACCTTTCTAACTATGGCTACACCTTC | TRBJ1-2 | NA | TRBV11-1 | NA
CASRPGRGDTEAFF | TGTGCCAGCAGGCCAGGGAGGGGGGACACTGAAGCTTTCTTT | TRBJ1-1 | NA | TRBV6-5 | NA
CSVPVGGAHYEYTF | TGCAGCGTCCCCGTCGGAGGGGCCCACTATGAGTACACCTTC | TRBJ1-2 | NA | TRBV29-1 | NA
CASSRGGSTANEKLFF | TGCGCCAGCAGTCGTGGAGGTTCTACGGCTAATGAAAAACTGTTTTTT | TRBJ1-4 | NA | TRBV5-1 | NA
CASSPRASGDNEQFF | TGTGCCAGCTCACCACGGGCTAGCGGGGACAATGAGCAGTTCTTC | TRBJ2-1 | TRBD2 | TRBV18 | NA
CASSLKARPSYEQYF | TGTGCCAGCAGCTTAAAGGCCAGGCCCTCCTACGAGCAGTACTTC | TRBJ2-7 | NA | TRBV5-6 | many
CSARDITVGNTIYF | TGCAGTGCTAGAGATATCACTGTCGGAAACACCATATATTTT | TRBJ1-3 | NA | TRBV20-1 | NA
CASSSWPWTGSYEQYF | TGTGCCAGCAGCTCGTGGCCGTGGACAGGGTCCTACGAGCAGTACTTC | TRBJ2-7 | TRBD1 | TRBV11-3 | NA
CASSLTGSNRPQHF | TGTGCCAGCAGTTTGACAGGTAGCAATCGGCCCCAGCATTTT | TRBJ1-5 | NA | TRBV12-3/TRBV12-4 | NA
CASNSGVQGNTEAFF | TGTGCCAGTAACTCAGGCGTACAGGGGAACACTGAAGCTTTCTTT | TRBJ1-1 | NA | TRBV19 | NA